This T cell receptor beta chain was profiled in a study of blood T cell repertoires in COVID-19. Study at large: PBMCs, B-cell-depleted T cells, or T cells were the source of the cDNA or gDNA that made up the material.

Authors' methods: Amplification of reference gene primers was used by the study to estimate nucleated cell counts. Sequencing was performed with immunoSEQ multiplex PCR; in TCRdb, only in-frame clones are kept and a portion is missing. The DNA was the basis for D and trimming; V, J and clone size are from that table. The sample contains hundreds of thousands of clones, 83% of which appear only once. The germline V gene has CDR1 GTSNPN and CDR2 SVGIG (reference sequence). V was shortened by 0 bases and J by 5 bases, with 10 bases between the two germline ends. The CDR3 runs to 13 residues. Enrollees, roughly 18 to 89 years old, lived in around 23 US areas. This clone was counted a few times.

The receptor comes from a woman between 35 and 50 years old who had been exposed to COVID-19. V is TRBV30 and J is TRBJ1-2; D uncertain. Sequencing was carried out using PBMCs or T cells enriched from blood (not recorded which). CDR3 amino acids: CAWSVPGLYGYTF. The DNA for the CDR3 is TGTGCCTGGAGTGTGCCAGGCCTATATGGCTACACCTTC.